This T cell receptor (beta chain) was captured in a study of T cells in Graves' hyperthyroidism and ophthalmopathy. The wider study: Peripheral blood sampling occurred at initial diagnosis, before any treatment.

Findings and caveats of the study: In blood, most of the thyroid clonotypes expanded above 0.001 were also present.

It was RNA transcripts that yielded the amplified TCR beta CDR3 regions. Carried out on the TCR CDR3, a first-round RT-PCR used the HTBI primer set. TCRdb itself ran the multiplex PCR reads through MiXCR, one entry per CDR3 protein. Among 700,000 or so distinct CDR3 sequences listed, 16% were seen once. In this sample, this clonotype turned up a few times. Its antigen is currently unknown. With a duration under 2 months, the hyperthyroidism was newly diagnosed in patients aged 18 to 65. Exclusions: uncontrolled infection, other autoimmune disease, pregnancy, lactation. With 0 bases removed from V and 2 bases from J, the gap between germline ends came to 11 bases. This CDR3 spans 15 amino acids. Per the germline V gene, CDR1 is SGHTS and CDR2 is YDEGEE.

This receptor was obtained from a man aged 18 to 30 with Graves' hyperthyroidism. Material for sequencing was blood. The chain has TRBV5-8 and TRBJ2-5; the D gene is possibly TRBD2 (5 bases). This CDR3 is CASSLVTTSQETQYF. DNA of the CDR3: TGTGCCAGCAGCTTGGTAACTACTAGTCAAGAGACCCAGTACTTC.